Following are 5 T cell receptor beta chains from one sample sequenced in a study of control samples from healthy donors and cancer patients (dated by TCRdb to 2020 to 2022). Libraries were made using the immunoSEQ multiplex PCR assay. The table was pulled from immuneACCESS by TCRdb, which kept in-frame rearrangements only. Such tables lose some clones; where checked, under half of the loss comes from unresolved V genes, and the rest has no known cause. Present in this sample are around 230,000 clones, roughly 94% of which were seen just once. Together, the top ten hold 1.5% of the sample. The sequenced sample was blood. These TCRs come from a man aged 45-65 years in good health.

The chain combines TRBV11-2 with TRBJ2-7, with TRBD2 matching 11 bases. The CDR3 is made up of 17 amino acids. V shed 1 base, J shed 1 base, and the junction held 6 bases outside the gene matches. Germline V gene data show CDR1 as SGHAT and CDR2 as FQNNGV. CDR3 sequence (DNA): TGTGCCAGCAGCTTAGGTAGCGGGGGGGCAAGTTCCTACGAGCAGTACGTC. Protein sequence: CASSLGSGGASSYEQYV.

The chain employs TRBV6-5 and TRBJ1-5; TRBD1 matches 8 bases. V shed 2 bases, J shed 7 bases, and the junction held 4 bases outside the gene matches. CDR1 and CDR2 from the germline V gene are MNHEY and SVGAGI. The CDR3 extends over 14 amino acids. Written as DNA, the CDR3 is TGTGCCAGCAGTTACGGGCAGGGGGCGCAGCCCCAGCATTTT. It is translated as CASSYGQGAQPQHF.

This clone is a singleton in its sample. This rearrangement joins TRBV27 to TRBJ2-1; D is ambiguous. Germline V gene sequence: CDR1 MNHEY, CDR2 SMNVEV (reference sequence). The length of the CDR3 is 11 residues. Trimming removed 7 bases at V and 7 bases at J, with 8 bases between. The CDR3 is CASITQNEQFF. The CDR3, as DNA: TGTGCCAGCATCACGCAGAATGAGCAGTTCTTC.

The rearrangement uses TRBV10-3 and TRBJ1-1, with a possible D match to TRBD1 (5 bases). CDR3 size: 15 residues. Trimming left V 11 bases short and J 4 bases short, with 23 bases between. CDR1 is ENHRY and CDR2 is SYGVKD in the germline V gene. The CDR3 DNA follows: TGTGCCGCCAGCGGGGCAGGAGTTTCTAGCACTGAAGCTTTCTTT. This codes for CAASGAGVSSTEAFF.

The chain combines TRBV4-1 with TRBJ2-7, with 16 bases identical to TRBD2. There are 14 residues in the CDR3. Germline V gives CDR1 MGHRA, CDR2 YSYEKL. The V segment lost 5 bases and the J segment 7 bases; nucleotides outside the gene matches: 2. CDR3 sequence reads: CASSKGLAGGEQYF. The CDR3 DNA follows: TGCGCCAGCAGCAAGGGACTAGCGGGGGGGGAGCAGTACTTC.